This T cell receptor beta chain originates from a study of T cell responses to AZD1222 COVID-19 vaccine. Second-dose intervals near 4 or 12 weeks were combined. Whole-study results and caveats: Two doses of AZD1222 preceded a rise in Spike-specific TCR breadth and depth. Regions left unmutated in variants are reportedly the target of nearly half of spike-specific TCRs.

Sequencing used immunoSEQ multiplex PCR; TCRdb keeps in-frame clones, though not all of them. The data hold 50,000 to 65,000 clones, with 81% observed a single time. Worth noting for this clone: The antigen is undetermined.

The material was peripheral blood, obtained 28 days after the second AZD1222 dose. The TCR sequence derives from an adult who received the AZD1222 COVID-19 vaccine.

The DNA for the CDR3 is TGTGCCAGCAGTTACTCCCCAGGGCTCACTGAAGCTTTCTTT. Translating it yields CASSYSPGLTEAFF. The rearrangement joins TRBV6-5 to TRBJ1-1; TRBD1 might be the D (5 bases). V was clipped by 0 bases and J by 4 bases, with 9 bases between them. CDR1 is MNHEY and CDR2 is SVGAGI in the germline V gene. This CDR3 has 14 amino acids.